This TCR beta chain was obtained from a study of blood T cell repertoires in COVID-19. Turning to the study itself: Specimens from acute and convalescent COVID-19 originated in the United States, Italy and Spain. Nucleic acid was either cDNA or gDNA, and it came from T cells, B-cell-depleted T cells, or PBMCs.

Methods used by the authors: It was from reference gene primer amplification that nucleated cell counts were estimated. Sequencing was performed with immunoSEQ multiplex PCR; in TCRdb, only in-frame clones are kept and a portion is missing. V and J calls and clone size are those listed in that table; D and trimming were worked out from the DNA. The repertoire consists of 150,000 to 200,000 clones, with roughly four fifths occurring once and the leading ten covering over 6%. This clone ranks as large. CDR3 length equals 17 residues. Germline values: CDR1 LNHNV, CDR2 YYDKDF (reference sequence). V shed 0 bases and J shed 4 bases, with 17 bases lying between them. It was during active infection that Seattle patients were enrolled and then longitudinally followed.

Source material: peripheral blood. The chain links TRBV15 to TRBJ2-3, with a weak D call TRBD2 (6 bases). The sequence was obtained from a woman aged 70-85 years with COVID-19, enrolled during active disease. The CDR3 loop is CATSRDRAGPSADTQYF. The CDR3 DNA reads TGTGCCACCAGCAGAGATCGGGCGGGACCTTCCGCAGATACGCAGTATTTT.